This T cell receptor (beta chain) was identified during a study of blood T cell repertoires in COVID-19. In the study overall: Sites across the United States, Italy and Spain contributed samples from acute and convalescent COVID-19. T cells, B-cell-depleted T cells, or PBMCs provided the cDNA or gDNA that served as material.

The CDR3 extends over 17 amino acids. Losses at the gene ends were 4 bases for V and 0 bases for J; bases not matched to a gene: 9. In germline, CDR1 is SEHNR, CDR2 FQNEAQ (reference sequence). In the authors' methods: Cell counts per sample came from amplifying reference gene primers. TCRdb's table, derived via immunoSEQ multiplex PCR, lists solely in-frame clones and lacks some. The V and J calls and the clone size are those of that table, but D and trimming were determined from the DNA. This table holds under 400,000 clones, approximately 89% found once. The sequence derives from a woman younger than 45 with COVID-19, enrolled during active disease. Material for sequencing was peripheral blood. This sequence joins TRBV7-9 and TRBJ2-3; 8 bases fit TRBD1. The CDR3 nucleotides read TGTGCCAGCAGCTCCCAGGGGGCTGTCAGTAGCACAGATACGCAGTATTTT. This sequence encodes CASSSQGAVSSTDTQYF.